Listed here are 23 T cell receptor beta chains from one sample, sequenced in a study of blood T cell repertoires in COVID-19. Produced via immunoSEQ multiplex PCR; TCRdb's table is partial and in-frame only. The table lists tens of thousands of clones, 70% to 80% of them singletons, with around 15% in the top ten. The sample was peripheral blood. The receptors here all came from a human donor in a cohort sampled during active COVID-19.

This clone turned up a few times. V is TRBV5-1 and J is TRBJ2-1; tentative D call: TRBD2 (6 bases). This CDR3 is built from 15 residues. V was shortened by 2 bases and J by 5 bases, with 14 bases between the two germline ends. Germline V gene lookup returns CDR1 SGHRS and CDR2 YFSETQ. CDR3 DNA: TGCGCCAGCAGCTTCTTCGGAGGGCGCAACAATGAGCAGTTCTTC. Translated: CASSFFGGRNNEQFF.

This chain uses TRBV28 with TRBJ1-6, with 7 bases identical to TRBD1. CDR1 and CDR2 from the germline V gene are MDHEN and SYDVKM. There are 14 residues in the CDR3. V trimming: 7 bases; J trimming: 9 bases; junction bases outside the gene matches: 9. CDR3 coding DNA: TGTGCCAGCACCTCGACAGGGAATGTTTCACCCCTCCACTTT. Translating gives CASTSTGNVSPLHF.

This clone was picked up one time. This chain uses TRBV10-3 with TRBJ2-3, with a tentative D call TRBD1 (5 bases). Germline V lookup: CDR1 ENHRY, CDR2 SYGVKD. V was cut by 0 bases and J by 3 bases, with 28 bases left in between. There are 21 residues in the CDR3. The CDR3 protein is CAISESNKNPCQQDPTDTQYF. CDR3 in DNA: TGTGCCATCAGTGAGTCGAACAAGAATCCATGCCAACAGGACCCTACAGATACGCAGTATTTT.

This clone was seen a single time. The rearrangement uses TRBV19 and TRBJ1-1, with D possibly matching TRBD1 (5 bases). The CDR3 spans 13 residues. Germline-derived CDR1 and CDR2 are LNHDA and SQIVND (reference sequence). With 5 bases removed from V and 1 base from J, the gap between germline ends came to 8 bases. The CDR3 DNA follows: TGTGCCAGTAGTGTTCAGGGGAACACTGAAGCTTTCTTT. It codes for CASSVQGNTEAFF. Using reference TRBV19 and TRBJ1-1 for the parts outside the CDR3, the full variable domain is DGGITQSPKYLFRKEGQNVTLSCEQNLNHDAMYWYRQDPGQGLRLIYYSQIVNDFQKGDIAEGYSVSREKKESFPLTVTSAQKNPTAFYLCASSVQGNTEAFFGQGTRLTVV.

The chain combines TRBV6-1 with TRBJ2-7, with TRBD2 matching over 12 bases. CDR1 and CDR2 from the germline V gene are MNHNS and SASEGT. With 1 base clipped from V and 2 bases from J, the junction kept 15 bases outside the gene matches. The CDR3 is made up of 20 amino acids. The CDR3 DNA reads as TGTGCCAGCAGTGAAGGTCTCAGGAAGGGACTAGCGGGTTTTCCCTACGAGCAGTACTTC. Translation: CASSEGLRKGLAGFPYEQYF.

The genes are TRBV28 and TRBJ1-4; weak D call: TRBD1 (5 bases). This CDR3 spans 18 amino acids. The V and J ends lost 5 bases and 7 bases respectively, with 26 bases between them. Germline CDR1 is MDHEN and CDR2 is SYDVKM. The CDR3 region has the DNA TGTGCCAGCAGTCCCGCGGGACGGGACTCACCGATTTTTGAAAAACTGTTTTTT. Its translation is CASSPAGRDSPIFEKLFF.

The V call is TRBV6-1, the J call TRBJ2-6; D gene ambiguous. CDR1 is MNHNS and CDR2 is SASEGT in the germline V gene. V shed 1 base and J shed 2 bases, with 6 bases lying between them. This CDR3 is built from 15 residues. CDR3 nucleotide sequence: TGTGCCAGCAGTGAAGTTACGGCTGGGGCCAACGTCCTGACTTTC. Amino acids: CASSEVTAGANVLTF.

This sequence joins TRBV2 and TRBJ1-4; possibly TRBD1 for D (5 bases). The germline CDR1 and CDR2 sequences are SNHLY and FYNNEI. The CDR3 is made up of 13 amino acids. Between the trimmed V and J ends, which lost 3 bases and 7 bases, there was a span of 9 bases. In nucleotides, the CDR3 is TGTGCCAGCAGTGACCACGGGGGTGAAAAACTGTTTTTT. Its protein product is CASSDHGGEKLFF.

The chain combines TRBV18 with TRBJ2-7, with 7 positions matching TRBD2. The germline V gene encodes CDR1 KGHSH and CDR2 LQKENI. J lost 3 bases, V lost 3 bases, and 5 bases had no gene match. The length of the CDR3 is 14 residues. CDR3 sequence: CASSPGTTDYEQYF. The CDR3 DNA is TGTGCCAGCTCACCCGGGACTACGGACTACGAGCAGTACTTC.

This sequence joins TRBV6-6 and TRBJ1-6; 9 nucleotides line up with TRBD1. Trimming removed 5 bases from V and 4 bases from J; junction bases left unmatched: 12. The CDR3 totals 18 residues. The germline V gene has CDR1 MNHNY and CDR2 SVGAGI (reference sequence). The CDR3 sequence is CASSQLPQGTGYNSPLHF. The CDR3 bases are TGTGCCAGCAGTCAATTGCCTCAGGGGACAGGGTATAATTCACCCCTCCACTTT.

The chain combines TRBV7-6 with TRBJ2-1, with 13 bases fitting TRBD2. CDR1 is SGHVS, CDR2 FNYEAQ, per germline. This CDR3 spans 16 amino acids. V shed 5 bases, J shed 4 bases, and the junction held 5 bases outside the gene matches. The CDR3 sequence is CASSAQLAGGYNEQFF. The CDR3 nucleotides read TGTGCCAGCAGCGCCCAACTAGCGGGGGGGTACAATGAGCAGTTCTTC.

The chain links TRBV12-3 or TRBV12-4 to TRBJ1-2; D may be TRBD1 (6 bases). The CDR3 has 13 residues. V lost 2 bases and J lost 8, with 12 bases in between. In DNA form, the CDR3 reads TGTGCCAGCAGTTTATGGACAGCAGGAGGCTACACCTTC. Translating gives CASSLWTAGGYTF.

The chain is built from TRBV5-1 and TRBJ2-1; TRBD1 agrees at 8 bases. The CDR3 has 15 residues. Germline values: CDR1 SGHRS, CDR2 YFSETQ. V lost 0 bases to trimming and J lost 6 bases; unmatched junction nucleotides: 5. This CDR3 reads CASSLGRQGPNEQFF. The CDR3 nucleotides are TGCGCCAGCAGCTTGGGGAGACAGGGGCCCAATGAGCAGTTCTTC.

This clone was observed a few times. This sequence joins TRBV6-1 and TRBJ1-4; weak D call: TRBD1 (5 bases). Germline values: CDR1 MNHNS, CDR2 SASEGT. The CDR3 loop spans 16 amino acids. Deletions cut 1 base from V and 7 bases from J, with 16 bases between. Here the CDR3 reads CASSEGGNRRFEKLFF. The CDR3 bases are TGTGCCAGCAGTGAAGGTGGTAACAGGCGTTTTGAAAAACTGTTTTTT.

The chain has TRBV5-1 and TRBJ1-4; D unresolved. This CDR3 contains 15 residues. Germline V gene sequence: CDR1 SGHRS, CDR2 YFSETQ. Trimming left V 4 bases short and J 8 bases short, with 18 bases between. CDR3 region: CASSPFGERREKLFF. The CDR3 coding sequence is TGCGCCAGCAGCCCCTTTGGGGAGAGGCGAGAAAAACTGTTTTTT.

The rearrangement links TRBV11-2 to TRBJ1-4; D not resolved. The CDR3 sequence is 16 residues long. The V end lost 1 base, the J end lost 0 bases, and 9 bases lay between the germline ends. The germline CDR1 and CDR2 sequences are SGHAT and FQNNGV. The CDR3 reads CASSLGTGTTNEKLFF. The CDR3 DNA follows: TGTGCCAGCAGCTTAGGCACCGGGACAACTAATGAAAAACTGTTTTTT. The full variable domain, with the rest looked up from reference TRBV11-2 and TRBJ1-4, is EAGVAQSPRYKIIEKRQSVAFWCNPISGHATLYWYQQILGQGPKLLIQFQNNGVVDDSQLPKDRFSAERLKGVDSTLKIQPAKLEDSAVYLCASSLGTGTTNEKLFFGSGTQLSVL.

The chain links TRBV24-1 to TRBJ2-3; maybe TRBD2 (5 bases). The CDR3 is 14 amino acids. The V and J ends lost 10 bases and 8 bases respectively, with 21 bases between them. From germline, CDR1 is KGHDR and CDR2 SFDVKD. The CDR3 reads CATLDWIYVGTQYF. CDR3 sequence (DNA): TGTGCCACTCTGGACTGGATTTATGTTGGTACGCAGTATTTT.

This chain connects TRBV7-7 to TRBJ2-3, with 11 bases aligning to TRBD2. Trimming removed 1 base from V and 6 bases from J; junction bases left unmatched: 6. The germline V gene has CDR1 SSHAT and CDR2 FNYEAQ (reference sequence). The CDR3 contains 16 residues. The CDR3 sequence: CASSLGLAGSGDTQYF. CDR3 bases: TGTGCCAGCAGCTTAGGACTAGCGGGATCAGGGGATACGCAGTATTTT.

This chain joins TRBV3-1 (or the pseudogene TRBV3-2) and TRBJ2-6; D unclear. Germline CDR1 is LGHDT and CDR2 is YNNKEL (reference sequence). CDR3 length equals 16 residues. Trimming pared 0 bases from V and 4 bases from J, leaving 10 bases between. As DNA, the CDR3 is TGTGCCAGCAGCCAAGAGCTCACAAACGGGGCCAACGTCCTGACTTTC. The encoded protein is CASSQELTNGANVLTF.

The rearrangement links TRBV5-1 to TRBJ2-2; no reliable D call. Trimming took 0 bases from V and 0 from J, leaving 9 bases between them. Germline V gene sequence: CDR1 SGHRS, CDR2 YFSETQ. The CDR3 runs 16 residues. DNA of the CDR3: TGCGCCAGCAGCTTGGGCCTTCGCGCGAACACCGGGGAGCTGTTTTTT. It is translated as CASSLGLRANTGELFF.

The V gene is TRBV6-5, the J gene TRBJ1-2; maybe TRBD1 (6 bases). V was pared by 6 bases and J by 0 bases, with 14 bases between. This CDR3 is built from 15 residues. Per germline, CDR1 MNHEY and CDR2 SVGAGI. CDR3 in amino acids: CASSYTRGANYGYTF. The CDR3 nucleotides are TGTGCCAGCAGCTATACCAGGGGTGCTAACTATGGCTACACCTTC.

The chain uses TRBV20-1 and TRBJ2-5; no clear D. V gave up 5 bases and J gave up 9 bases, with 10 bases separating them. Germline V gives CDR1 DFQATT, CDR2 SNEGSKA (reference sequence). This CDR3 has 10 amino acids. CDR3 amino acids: CSAALESQYF. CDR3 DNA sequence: TGCAGTGCTGCATTGGAGTCCCAGTACTTC.

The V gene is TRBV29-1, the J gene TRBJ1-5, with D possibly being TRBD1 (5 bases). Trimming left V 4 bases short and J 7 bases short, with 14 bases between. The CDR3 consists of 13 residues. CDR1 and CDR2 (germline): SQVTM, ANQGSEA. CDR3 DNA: TGCAGCGTTGTGGGCAGGGTGGGACAGCCCCAGCATTTT. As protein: CSVVGRVGQPQHF.